Listed below are T cell receptor beta chains from one sample, sequenced in a study of control samples from healthy donors and cancer patients. This table comes from immunoSEQ multiplex PCR, and its TCRdb copy is limited to in-frame clones, with some not included. This table has 120,000 or so clones, about 95% appearing once. Sequencing was done on a sample of blood. The receptors derive from a man aged 30 to 39 in good health. CDR3s include the opening cysteine and the closing phenylalanine or tryptophan. The D gene is left open where the match is weak.

cdr3_length	d_call	j_call	v_call	cdr3_aa	cdr3_nt
15	NA	TRBJ2-2	TRBV7-8	CASSLTGGKAGELFF	TGTGCCAGCAGCTTAACCGGGGGAAAGGCCGGGGAGCTGTTTTTT
14	TRBD1	TRBJ1-1	TRBV19	CASSFTGGNTEAFF	TGTGCCAGTAGTTTTACAGGGGGCAACACTGAAGCTTTCTTT
13	NA	TRBJ2-7	TRBV6-5	CAAASRPSDEQYF	TGTGCCGCGGCGTCACGGCCCTCGGACGAGCAGTACTTC
14	NA	TRBJ2-7	TRBV21-1	CASSNPSRAYEQYF	TGTGCCAGCAGCAATCCTTCCAGGGCCTACGAGCAGTACTTC
15	TRBD1	TRBJ1-1	TRBV7-7	CASSPWDRGNTEAFF	TGTGCTAGCAGCCCATGGGACAGGGGGAACACTGAAGCTTTCTTT
13	NA	TRBJ1-5	TRBV19	CASSSWGYQPQHF	TGTGCCAGTAGTAGTTGGGGGTATCAGCCCCAGCATTTT
13	NA	TRBJ1-1	TRBV14	CASSLGGSTEAFF	TGTGCCAGCAGCCTAGGAGGGAGCACTGAAGCTTTCTTT
11	NA	TRBJ2-7	TRBV6-5	CASEGIHEQYF	TGTGCCAGCGAGGGTATCCACGAGCAGTACTTC
14	NA	TRBJ1-2	TRBV7-9	CASSLDPPGYGYTF	TGTGCCAGCAGCTTAGATCCACCGGGCTATGGCTACACCTTC
14	TRBD1	TRBJ1-1	TRBV5-1	CASSTGTENTEAFF	TGCGCCAGCAGCACCGGGACAGAGAACACTGAAGCTTTCTTT
19	TRBD1	TRBJ2-2	TRBV3-1/TRBV3-2	CASSQILNFDRVATGELFF	TGTGCCAGCAGCCAAATACTTAATTTCGACAGGGTTGCCACCGGGGAGCTGTTTTTT
15	NA	TRBJ1-5	TRBV19	CASSIDRPANQPQHF	TGTGCCAGTAGTATAGATCGGCCAGCGAATCAGCCCCAGCATTTT
16	NA	TRBJ1-1	TRBV10-3	CATEDGRAPDAIEAFF	TGTGCCACAGAAGACGGGAGGGCGCCTGATGCGATCGAAGCTTTCTTT
17	NA	TRBJ2-2	TRBV5-4	CASSPRTSSGNTGELFF	TGTGCCAGCAGCCCTAGGACATCATCGGGAAACACCGGGGAGCTGTTTTTT
13	NA	TRBJ1-2	TRBV6-5	CASRPTANYGYTF	TGTGCCAGCAGGCCGACAGCTAACTATGGCTACACCTTC
16	NA	TRBJ1-5	TRBV10-3	CAISPSDKTTYQPQHF	TGTGCCATCAGTCCCTCAGACAAGACTACTTATCAGCCCCAGCATTTT
16	TRBD1	TRBJ1-2	TRBV15	CATSGDRDRGNYGYTF	TGTGCCACCAGCGGAGACAGGGACAGGGGGAACTATGGCTACACCTTC
15	TRBD1	TRBJ1-1	TRBV4-1	CASSQGTGQNTEAFF	TGCGCCAGCAGCCAAGGGACAGGGCAGAACACTGAAGCTTTCTTT